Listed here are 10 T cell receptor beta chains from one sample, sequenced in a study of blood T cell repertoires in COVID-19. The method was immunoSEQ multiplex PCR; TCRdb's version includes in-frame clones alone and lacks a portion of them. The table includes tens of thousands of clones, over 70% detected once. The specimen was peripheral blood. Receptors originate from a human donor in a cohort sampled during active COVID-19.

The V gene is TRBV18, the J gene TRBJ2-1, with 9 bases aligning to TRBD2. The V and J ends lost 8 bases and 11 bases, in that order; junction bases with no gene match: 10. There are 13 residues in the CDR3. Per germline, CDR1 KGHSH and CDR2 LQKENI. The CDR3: CASSGGTTDKQFF. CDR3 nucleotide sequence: TGTGCCAGCAGCGGGGGGACCACAGACAAGCAGTTCTTC.

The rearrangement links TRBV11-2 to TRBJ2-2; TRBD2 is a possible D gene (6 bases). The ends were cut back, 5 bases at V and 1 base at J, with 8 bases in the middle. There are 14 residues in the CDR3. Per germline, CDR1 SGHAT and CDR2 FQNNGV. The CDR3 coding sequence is TGTGCCAGCAGCATTAGCGGGAACACCGGGGAGCTGTTTTTT. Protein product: CASSISGNTGELFF.

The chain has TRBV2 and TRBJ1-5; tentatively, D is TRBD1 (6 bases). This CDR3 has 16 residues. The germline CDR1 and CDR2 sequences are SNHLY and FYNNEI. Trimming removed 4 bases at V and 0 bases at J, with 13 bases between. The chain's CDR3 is CASSGRDILSNQPQHF. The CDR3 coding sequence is TGTGCCAGCAGTGGTCGGGACATCCTTAGCAATCAGCCCCAGCATTTT. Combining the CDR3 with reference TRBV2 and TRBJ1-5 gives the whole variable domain EPEVTQTPSHQVTQMGQEVILRCVPISNHLYFYWYRQILGQKVEFLVSFYNNEISEKSEIFDDQFSVERPDGSNFTLKIRSTKLEDSAMYFCASSGRDILSNQPQHFGDGTRLSIL.

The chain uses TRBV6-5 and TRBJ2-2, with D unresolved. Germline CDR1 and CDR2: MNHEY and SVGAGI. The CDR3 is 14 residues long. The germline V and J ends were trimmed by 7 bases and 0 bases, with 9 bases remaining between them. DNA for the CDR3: TGTGCCAGCATTTATCGGTCGAACACCGGGGAGCTGTTTTTT. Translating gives CASIYRSNTGELFF.

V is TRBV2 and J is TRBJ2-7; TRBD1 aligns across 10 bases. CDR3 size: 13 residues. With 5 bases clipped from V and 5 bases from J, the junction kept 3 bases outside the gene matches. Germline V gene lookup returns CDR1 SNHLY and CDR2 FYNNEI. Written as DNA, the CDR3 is TGTGCCAGCAGTAAGACAGGGGGCCACGAGCAGTACTTC. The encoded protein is CASSKTGGHEQYF. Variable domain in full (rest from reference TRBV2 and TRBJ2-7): EPEVTQTPSHQVTQMGQEVILRCVPISNHLYFYWYRQILGQKVEFLVSFYNNEISEKSEIFDDQFSVERPDGSNFTLKIRSTKLEDSAMYFCASSKTGGHEQYFGPGTRLTVT.

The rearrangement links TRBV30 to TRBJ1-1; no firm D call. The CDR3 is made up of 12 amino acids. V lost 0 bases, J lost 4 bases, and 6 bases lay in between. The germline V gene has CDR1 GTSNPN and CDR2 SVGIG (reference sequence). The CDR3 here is CAWSVGPTEAFF. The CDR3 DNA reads TGTGCCTGGAGTGTTGGCCCCACTGAAGCTTTCTTT.

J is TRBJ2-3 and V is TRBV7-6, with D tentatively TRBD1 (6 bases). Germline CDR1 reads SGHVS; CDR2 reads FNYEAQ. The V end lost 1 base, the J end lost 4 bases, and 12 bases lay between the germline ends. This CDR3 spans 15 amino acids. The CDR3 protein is CASSLDRQASDTQYF. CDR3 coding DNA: TGTGCCAGCAGCTTAGACCGACAGGCTTCAGATACGCAGTATTTT.

Written as DNA, the CDR3 is TGCAGCGCATTAGCGGGAGGGGTAGAGACCCAGTACTTC. It is translated as CSALAGGVETQYF. The chain employs TRBV29-1 and TRBJ2-5; 11 nucleotides agree with TRBD2. V trimming: 7 bases; J trimming: 4 bases; junction bases outside the gene matches: 5. The V gene's germline CDR1 is SQVTM and CDR2 ANQGSEA. CDR3 size: 13 residues.

CDR3 sequence reads: CAISATGGDTEAFF. The CDR3, as DNA: TGTGCCATCAGTGCCACAGGGGGAGACACTGAAGCTTTCTTT. The J gene is TRBJ1-1, the V gene TRBV10-3; the match to TRBD1 covers 8 bases. V trimming: 4 bases; J trimming: 3 bases; junction bases outside the gene matches: 4. Per the germline V gene, CDR1 is ENHRY and CDR2 is SYGVKD. This CDR3 spans 14 amino acids.

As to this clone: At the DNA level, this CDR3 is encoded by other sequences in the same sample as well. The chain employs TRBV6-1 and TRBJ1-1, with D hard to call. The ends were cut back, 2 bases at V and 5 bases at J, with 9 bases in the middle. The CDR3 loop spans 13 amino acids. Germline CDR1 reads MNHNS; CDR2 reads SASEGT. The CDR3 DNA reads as TGTGCCAGCAGTGAAAGTAGGAGAACTGAAGCTTTCTTT. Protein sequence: CASSESRRTEAFF.